The 20 T cell receptor beta chains presented below share a single source sample, sequenced in a study of shared clonotypes between healthy human individuals. The protocol was immunoSEQ multiplex PCR, while the TCRdb copy is restricted to in-frame clones and leaves out a portion. The sample contains approximately 340,000 clones, less than 85% of which appear only once. Source material: memory CD4+ T cells sorted from blood. Subset: CD45RA-negative fraction. These receptors were collected from a man in his thirties or forties in good health.

The chain carries TRBV10-3 and TRBJ1-1; D call uncertain. Trimming took off 4 bases at V and 2 bases at J, with 8 bases between the two ends. Per the germline V gene, CDR1 is ENHRY and CDR2 is SYGVKD. This CDR3 has 13 residues. This chain's CDR3 is CAISGNGNTEAFF. CDR3 nucleotide sequence: TGTGCCATCAGTGGTAACGGCAACACTGAAGCTTTCTTT.

This clone has a single count. The V call is TRBV5-6, the J call TRBJ2-7; D not certain. V dropped 2 bases and J dropped 0 bases, with 9 bases sitting between them. This CDR3 has 14 residues. The germline V gene has CDR1 SGHDT and CDR2 YYEEEE. This CDR3 is CASSLRATSYEQYF. The CDR3 DNA reads as TGTGCCAGCAGCTTAAGGGCGACCTCCTACGAGCAGTACTTC.

In this sample, this clone turned up many times. V usage is TRBV5-5 and J usage is TRBJ2-5, with 8 bases lining up with TRBD1. Germline V lookup: CDR1 SGHKS, CDR2 YYEKEE (reference sequence). V gave up 2 bases and J gave up 8 bases; unmatched junction bases: 11. This CDR3 spans 15 amino acids. In DNA, the CDR3 is TGTGCCAGCAGCTTAATATTCGGACAGGGTATAACCCAGTACTTC. As protein: CASSLIFGQGITQYF.

The chain has TRBV6-1 and TRBJ2-1; D gene unclear. CDR3 length equals 14 residues. V was shortened by 0 bases and J by 1 base, with 4 bases between the two germline ends. Germline V gene sequence: CDR1 MNHNS, CDR2 SASEGT. The chain's CDR3 is CASSEAQSYNEQFF. CDR3 in DNA: TGTGCCAGCAGTGAAGCCCAGTCCTACAATGAGCAGTTCTTC.

In nucleotides, the CDR3 is TGTGCCAGCAGTTTCTTTGGCGGGGGGGATAACGGCAATGAGCAGTTCTTC. It yields the protein CASSFFGGGDNGNEQFF. The chain couples TRBV7-9 to TRBJ2-1; TRBD2 matches 9 bases. In germline, CDR1 is SEHNR, CDR2 FQNEAQ (reference sequence). V gave up 6 bases and J gave up 6 bases; unmatched junction bases: 15. CDR3 length: 17 amino acids.

The chain couples TRBV5-1 to TRBJ2-3; either TRBD1 or TRBD2 may fit D (5 bases each). V lost 5 bases and J 3 bases, leaving 19 bases between the germline ends. Germline-derived CDR1 and CDR2 are SGHRS and YFSETQ. The length of the CDR3 is 16 residues. CDR3 DNA sequence: TGCGCCAGCAGTTTCCCGATTCAGGGACGGACAGATACGCAGTATTTT. It specifies CASSFPIQGRTDTQYF.

The rearrangement uses TRBV4-2 and TRBJ2-3; a possible D gene is TRBD1 (5 bases). CDR1 is LGHNA, CDR2 YNFKEQ, per germline. This CDR3 comprises 16 residues. V was shortened by 0 bases and J by 1 base, with 11 bases between the two germline ends. CDR3 sequence (DNA): TGTGCCAGCAGCCAAGATCTAGGCAGGGGCACAGATACGCAGTATTTT. Translation: CASSQDLGRGTDTQYF.

Concerning this clone itself: This sample includes further DNA sequences coding for the same CDR3. The CDR3 loop is CASSEDRVNEKLFF. In DNA, the CDR3 is TGTGCCAGCAGTGAGGACAGAGTTAATGAAAAACTGTTTTTT. The chain links TRBV6-1 to TRBJ1-4; maybe TRBD1 (6 bases). The CDR3 has 14 amino acids. V lost 3 bases and J 4 bases, leaving 9 bases between the germline ends. The germline gives CDR1 MNHNS, CDR2 SASEGT.

The genes are TRBV7-8 and TRBJ2-3; 9 bases map to TRBD2. Per the germline V gene, CDR1 is SGHVS and CDR2 is FQNEAQ. This CDR3 region has 14 residues. J gave up 4 bases and V 5 bases, and 4 bases lay outside the gene matches. The CDR3 DNA follows: TGTGCCAGCAGCGTTAGCGGGGGAGCAGATACGCAGTATTTT. This encodes CASSVSGGADTQYF. Full variable domain (outside the CDR3, taken from reference TRBV7-8 and TRBJ2-3): GAGVSQSPRYKVAKRGQDVALRCDPISGHVSLFWYQQALGQGPEFLTYFQNEAQLDKSGLPSDRFFAERPEGSVSTLKIQRTQQEDSAVYLCASSVSGGADTQYFGPGTRLTVL.

This chain uses TRBV5-4 with TRBJ2-6; unclear D gene. The CDR3 has 15 residues. The germline gives CDR1 SGHNT, CDR2 YYREEE (reference sequence). The V and J ends lost 0 bases and 0 bases respectively, with 4 bases between them. This CDR3 reads CASSLDGSGANVLTF. CDR3 in DNA: TGTGCCAGCAGCTTGGACGGCTCTGGGGCCAACGTCCTGACTTTC.

The chain carries TRBV18 and TRBJ1-5, with D perhaps TRBD1 (6 bases). CDR3 length: 14 residues. Per the germline V gene, CDR1 is KGHSH and CDR2 is LQKENI. With 5 bases removed from V and 6 bases from J, the gap between germline ends came to 14 bases. As DNA, the CDR3 is TGTGCCAGCTCATCATCAGGGGTTGGTCAGCCCCAGCATTTT. Translation gives CASSSSGVGQPQHF.

This chain links TRBV5-1 with TRBJ2-7; 7 bases match TRBD2. The V gene's germline CDR1 is SGHRS and CDR2 YFSETQ. The CDR3 has 16 residues. After removal of 5 bases from V and 6 bases from J, the junction contained 17 bases not matched to a gene. CDR3 amino acids: CASRDISSGGAGEQYF. The CDR3 region has the DNA TGCGCCAGCAGGGACATTTCTAGCGGAGGTGCAGGCGAGCAGTACTTC.

The chain uses TRBV6-1 and TRBJ1-5; 9 bases align to TRBD1. This CDR3 has 15 amino acids. After removal of 2 bases from V and 4 bases from J, the junction contained 3 bases not matched to a gene. In germline, CDR1 is MNHNS, CDR2 SASEGT. CDR3 sequence (DNA): TGTGCCAGCAGTGAACGGGACAGGGTTAATCAGCCCCAGCATTTT. The encoded protein is CASSERDRVNQPQHF.

The chain uses TRBV10-3 and TRBJ2-2, with 11 bases fitting TRBD2. Germline lookup yields CDR1 ENHRY and CDR2 SYGVKD. Trimming cost V 4 bases and J 4 bases; bases outside gene matches: 8. The CDR3 has 17 residues. CDR3 protein: CAISAETSGIGTGELFF. The CDR3 DNA is TGTGCCATCAGTGCCGAGACTAGCGGGATTGGCACCGGGGAGCTGTTTTTT.

This chain links TRBV11-3 with TRBJ2-5; D is unresolved. Per the germline V gene, CDR1 is SGHNT and CDR2 is YENEEA. CDR3 length: 14 amino acids. Trimming shortened V by 3 bases and J by 5 bases, and 13 bases separated the two germline ends. CDR3: CASSFKRFAETQYF. The CDR3 DNA sequence: TGTGCCAGCAGCTTTAAGCGTTTCGCGGAGACCCAGTACTTC.

This rearrangement joins TRBV6-1 to TRBJ1-2, with TRBD1 as a possible D gene (6 bases). V gave up 0 bases and J gave up 5 bases, with 10 bases separating them. Germline loops: CDR1 MNHNS, CDR2 SASEGT. There are 14 residues in the CDR3. DNA for the CDR3: TGTGCCAGCAGTGAAGCAGGGGGAGCTTATGGCTACACCTTC. Protein product: CASSEAGGAYGYTF.

This clone was recorded only once. The V and J genes are TRBV6-6 and TRBJ2-1, with D possibly TRBD1 on 5 matching bases. CDR3 length: 15 amino acids. V gave up 6 bases and J gave up 1 base, with 13 bases separating them. The germline V gene has CDR1 MNHNY and CDR2 SVGAGI (reference sequence). The CDR3 spells CASRLRARSYNEQFF. The CDR3, as DNA: TGTGCCAGCAGACTCAGGGCTCGATCCTACAATGAGCAGTTCTTC.

The chain links TRBV2 to TRBJ2-7; D ambiguous. The V gene lost 6 bases and the J gene lost 4 bases, with 16 bases spanning the gap. CDR1 is SNHLY, CDR2 FYNNEI, per germline. CDR3 length: 14 residues. Here the CDR3 DNA reads TGTGCCAGCAGGGACGATAGGAGATTTTACGAGCAGTACTTC. Translating gives CASRDDRRFYEQYF.

The V gene is TRBV27, the J gene TRBJ2-3, with 7 bases lining up with TRBD2. The CDR3 is 15 residues long. Per germline, CDR1 MNHEY and CDR2 SMNVEV (reference sequence). The V and J ends lost 3 bases and 1 base, in that order; junction bases with no gene match: 4. CDR3 nucleotides: TGTGCCAGCAGTTTCACGGCGGGGGGCACAGATACGCAGTATTTT. Residues: CASSFTAGGTDTQYF.

This clone has just one count. The chain joins TRBV2 to TRBJ2-7; 7 nucleotides agree with TRBD1. Germline V CDR1 and CDR2: SNHLY, FYNNEI. The CDR3 is made up of 13 amino acids. Trimming at V came to 7 bases and at J to 7 bases, leaving 10 bases not matched to a gene. In DNA form, the CDR3 reads TGTGCCAGCAAAGAGGAAAGGGGGCGTGAGCAGTACTTC. The encoded protein is CASKEERGREQYF.